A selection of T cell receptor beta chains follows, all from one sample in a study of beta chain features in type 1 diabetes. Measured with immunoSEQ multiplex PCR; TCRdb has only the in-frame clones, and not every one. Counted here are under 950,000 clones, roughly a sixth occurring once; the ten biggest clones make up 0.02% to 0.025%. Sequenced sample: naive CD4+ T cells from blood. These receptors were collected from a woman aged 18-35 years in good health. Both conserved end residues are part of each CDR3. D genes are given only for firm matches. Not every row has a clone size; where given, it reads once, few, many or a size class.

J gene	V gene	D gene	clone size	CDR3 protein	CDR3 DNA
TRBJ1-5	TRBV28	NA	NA	CASGEGRPFNQPQHF	TGTGCCAGCGGGGAGGGTCGTCCCTTCAATCAGCCCCAGCATTTT
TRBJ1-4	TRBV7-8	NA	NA	CASSPLRPIANEKLFF	TGTGCCAGCAGCCCACTACGACCCATAGCTAATGAAAAACTGTTTTTT
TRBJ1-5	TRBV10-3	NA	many	CAISDESNQPQHF	TGTGCCATCAGTGATGAAAGCAATCAGCCCCAGCATTTT
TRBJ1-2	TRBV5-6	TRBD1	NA	CASSPGQGYGYTF	TGTGCCAGCAGCCCGGGACAGGGGTATGGCTACACCTTC
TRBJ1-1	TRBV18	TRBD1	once	CASSSLEGQGWTEAFF	TGTGCCAGCTCCAGCCTCGAAGGACAGGGGTGGACTGAAGCTTTCTTT
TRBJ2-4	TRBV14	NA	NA	CASSHLTSPKAKNIQYF	TGTGCCAGCAGCCACCTCACTAGCCCCAAAGCCAAAAACATTCAGTACTTC
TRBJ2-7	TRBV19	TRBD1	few	CASSITGVSSYEQYF	TGTGCCAGTAGTATTACAGGGGTATCGAGCTACGAGCAGTACTTC
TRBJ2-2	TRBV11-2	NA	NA	CASSVRQLNTGELFF	TGTGCCAGCAGCGTTCGACAGTTGAACACCGGGGAGCTGTTTTTT
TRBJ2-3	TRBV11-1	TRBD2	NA	CASSGAWSGRAVTQYF	TGTGCCAGCAGCGGGGCCTGGAGCGGGAGGGCCGTTACGCAGTATTTT
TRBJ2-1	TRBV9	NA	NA	CASSVGGTYGEQFF	TGTGCCAGCAGCGTAGGGGGTACCTACGGTGAGCAGTTCTTC
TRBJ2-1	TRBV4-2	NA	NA	CASSQVGGPGQFF	TGTGCCAGCAGCCAAGTGGGCGGGCCCGGGCAGTTCTTC
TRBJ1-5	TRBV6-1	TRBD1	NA	CASSELHPGQGNQPQHF	TGTGCCAGCAGTGAGCTACACCCGGGACAGGGCAATCAGCCCCAGCATTTT
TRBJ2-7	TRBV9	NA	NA	CASSVGWVLTNEQYF	TGTGCCAGCAGCGTAGGGTGGGTCCTAACCAACGAGCAGTACTTC
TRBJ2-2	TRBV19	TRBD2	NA	CASSIGGRGTGELFF	TGTGCCAGTAGTATAGGCGGGAGGGGAACCGGGGAGCTGTTTTTT
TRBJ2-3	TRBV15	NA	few	CATSRIPDSTDTQYF	TGTGCCACCAGCAGGATCCCCGATAGCACAGATACGCAGTATTTT
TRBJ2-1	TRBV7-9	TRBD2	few	CASSLVAGVYNEQFF	TGTGCCAGCAGCTTAGTAGCGGGAGTCTACAATGAGCAGTTCTTC
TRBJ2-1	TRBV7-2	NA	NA	CASSLFKGPIDEQFF	TGTGCCAGCAGCCTCTTTAAGGGGCCCATAGATGAGCAGTTCTTC
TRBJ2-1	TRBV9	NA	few	CASSAARGNEQFF	TGTGCCAGCAGCGCCGCTAGGGGCAATGAGCAGTTCTTC
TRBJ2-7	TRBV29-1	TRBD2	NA	CSVRLALDYEQYF	TGCAGCGTTAGACTAGCCTTAGACTACGAGCAGTACTTC
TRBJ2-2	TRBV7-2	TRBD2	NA	CASSLGASGTGELFF	TGTGCCAGCAGCTTAGGGGCTAGCGGAACCGGGGAGCTGTTTTTT
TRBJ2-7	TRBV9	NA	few	CASSASLDTYEQYF	TGTGCCAGCAGCGCCTCGTTGGACACCTACGAGCAGTACTTC
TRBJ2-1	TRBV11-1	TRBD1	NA	CASSPPGTVNNEQFF	TGTGCCAGCAGCCCCCCGGGGACAGTAAACAATGAGCAGTTCTTC
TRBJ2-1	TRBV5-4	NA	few	CASSSRFAGSYNEQFF	TGTGCCAGCAGCTCCCGGTTTGCGGGGTCCTACAATGAGCAGTTCTTC
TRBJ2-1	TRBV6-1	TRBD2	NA	CASSEPEGSGIYNEQFF	TGTGCCAGCAGTGAGCCGGAGGGGAGCGGGATATACAATGAGCAGTTCTTC
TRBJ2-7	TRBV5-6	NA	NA	CASSFGQRGAEQYF	TGTGCCAGCAGCTTCGGGCAGCGAGGAGCCGAGCAGTACTTC
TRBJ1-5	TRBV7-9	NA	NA	CASSPTEGPSNQPQHF	TGTGCCAGCAGCCCAACAGAGGGTCCTAGCAATCAGCCCCAGCATTTT
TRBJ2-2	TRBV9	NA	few	CASKTAAVTGELFF	TGTGCCAGCAAGACGGCAGCAGTTACCGGGGAGCTGTTTTTT
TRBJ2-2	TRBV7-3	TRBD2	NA	CASSQGTSGPRAGELFF	TGTGCCAGCAGCCAGGGGACTAGCGGGCCGCGGGCCGGGGAGCTGTTTTTT
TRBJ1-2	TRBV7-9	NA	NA	CASRRDGANYGYTF	TGTGCCAGCAGAAGGGACGGAGCTAACTATGGCTACACCTTC
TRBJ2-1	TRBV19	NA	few	CASSRDRRLGNEQFF	TGTGCCAGTAGTCGGGACCGGCGGTTGGGCAATGAGCAGTTCTTC
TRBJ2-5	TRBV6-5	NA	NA	CASSERRRETQYF	TGTGCCAGCAGTGAGCGTCGGAGGGAGACCCAGTACTTC
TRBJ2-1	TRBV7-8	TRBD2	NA	CASSLRPLAGADSYNEQFF	TGTGCCAGCAGCTTACGGCCACTAGCGGGAGCGGACTCCTACAATGAGCAGTTCTTC
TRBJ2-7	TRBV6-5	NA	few	CASSYLRTSALYF	TGTGCCAGCAGTTACTTAAGGACTTCCGCCTTGTACTTC
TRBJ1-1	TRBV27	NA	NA	CASSFKGVGTEAFF	TGTGCCAGCAGTTTCAAGGGTGTGGGCACTGAAGCTTTCTTT
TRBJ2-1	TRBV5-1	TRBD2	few	CASSLGTSGFYNEQFF	TGCGCCAGCAGCTTAGGGACTAGCGGGTTCTACAATGAGCAGTTCTTC
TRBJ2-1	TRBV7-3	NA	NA	CASSPGGPGNNEQFF	TGTGCCAGCAGCCCGGGGGGCCCTGGAAACAATGAGCAGTTCTTC